A single sample gave rise to the 11 T cell receptor beta chains below, sequenced in a study of blood T cell repertoires in COVID-19 (dated by TCRdb to the early 2020s). The library was made by the immunoSEQ multiplex PCR assay. Not all clones reach the TCRdb copy of this immuneACCESS table, which keeps in-frame sequences only. Checked studies attribute under half of the gap to unresolved V genes and leave the rest unexplained. The sample table contains roughly 39,000 clones; only one count was recorded for about 94% of them. The ten biggest clones cover around 4% of the sample. Material: peripheral blood. Receptor source: a human donor with active COVID-19. The donor label of this sample is uncertain.

V and J are TRBV10-3 and TRBJ2-7, with D possibly TRBD1 on 5 matching bases. There are 14 residues in the CDR3. Germline CDR1 and CDR2: ENHRY and SYGVKD. With 3 bases removed from V and 2 bases from J, the gap between germline ends came to 11 bases. The CDR3 is CAISERQGAYEQYF. The CDR3 DNA follows: TGTGCCATCAGTGAAAGGCAGGGTGCCTACGAGCAGTACTTC.

This chain joins TRBV9 and TRBJ2-1; 9 bases match TRBD2. Per the germline V gene, CDR1 is SGDLS and CDR2 is YYNGEE. The V segment lost 4 bases and the J segment 7 bases; nucleotides outside the gene matches: 15. This CDR3 spans 17 amino acids. Here the CDR3 reads CASSSRALAGPVNEQFF. The CDR3 DNA reads TGTGCCAGCAGCTCTAGAGCGCTAGCGGGACCGGTGAATGAGCAGTTCTTC.

The chain uses TRBV11-3 and TRBJ2-5; D is unresolved. Trimming took 1 base from V and 1 from J, leaving 7 bases between them. The CDR3 totals 14 residues. Germline CDR1 SGHNT, CDR2 YENEEA. CDR3 protein: CASSLGRFQETQYF. The CDR3 nucleotides read TGTGCCAGCAGCTTAGGTCGGTTCCAAGAGACCCAGTACTTC.

Comments on this clone: The junction shows a germline mismatch at one end, possibly a read error. This chain uses TRBV7-9 with TRBJ2-7; TRBD2 matches 8 bases. Looked up from germline, CDR1 is SEHNR and CDR2 is FQNEAQ (reference sequence). There are 10 residues in the CDR3. The CDR3 loop reads CASSQLGTSF. CDR3 coding DNA: TGTGCCAGCAGCCAACTCGGGACTAGCTTC.

J is TRBJ2-1 and V is TRBV4-3; 8 nucleotides agree with TRBD1. This CDR3 region has 16 residues. Trimming at V came to 1 base and at J to 6 bases, leaving 8 bases not matched to a gene. CDR1 is LGHNA and CDR2 is YSLEER in the germline V gene. As DNA, the CDR3 is TGCGCCAGCAGCCAAGGTCTCGGACAGGGACCCAATGAGCAGTTCTTC. It is translated as CASSQGLGQGPNEQFF.

The chain employs TRBV7-9 and TRBJ2-7; D might be TRBD1 (5 bases). CDR1 and CDR2 (germline): SEHNR, FQNEAQ (reference sequence). Trimming pared 0 bases from V and 4 bases from J, leaving 10 bases between. The CDR3 length is 14 residues. The CDR3 coding sequence is TGTGCCAGCAGCTTAGCAGGGGAAAAGTACGAGCAGTACTTC. Protein product: CASSLAGEKYEQYF. The whole variable domain, filled in from reference TRBV7-9 and TRBJ2-7, reads DTGVSQNPRHKITKRGQNVTFRCDPISEHNRLYWYRQTLGQGPEFLTYFQNEAQLEKSRLLSDRFSAERPKGSFSTLEIQRTEQGDSAMYLCASSLAGEKYEQYFGPGTRLTVT.

The table lists this clone with a count of one. The rearrangement links TRBV3-1 (or the pseudogene TRBV3-2) to TRBJ1-1; TRBD1 matches at 7 bases. CDR3 length: 15 residues. V dropped 2 bases and J dropped 0; count of bases not matched to a gene: 3. CDR1 is LGHDT, CDR2 YNNKEL, per germline (reference sequence). CDR3 in amino acids: CASSQLGQVNTEAFF. Written as DNA, the CDR3 is TGTGCCAGCAGCCAACTAGGACAGGTGAACACTGAAGCTTTCTTT.

The rearrangement uses TRBV2 and TRBJ1-1; D may be TRBD1 (5 bases). Germline V CDR1 and CDR2: SNHLY, FYNNEI. V was clipped by 6 bases and J by 4 bases, with 15 bases between them. The CDR3 loop spans 14 amino acids. The CDR3 nucleotides are TGTGCCAGCAGAGTCGGGGGTCTTGGCACTGAAGCTTTCTTT. It translates to CASRVGGLGTEAFF.

The rearrangement uses TRBV12-5 and TRBJ1-1; D gene unclear. CDR3 length: 13 amino acids. Trimming cost V 2 bases and J 1 base, with 5 bases left between them. Germline assignment: CDR1 LGHNT and CDR2 FRNRAP. In DNA, the CDR3 is TGTGCTAGTGGTTTGCGACAGAACACTGAAGCTTTCTTT. The encoded protein is CASGLRQNTEAFF.

The CDR3 region has the DNA TGCGGAGGAGATGGGGGAGGGCCGGGGTACAATGAGCAGTTCTTC. This sequence encodes CGGDGGGPGYNEQFF. The rearrangement links TRBV23-1 to TRBJ2-1, with 7 bases aligning to TRBD2. TRBV23-1 is designated an ORF whose function remains uncertain. This CDR3 contains 15 residues.

V usage is TRBV28 and J usage is TRBJ2-5, with 10 bases that match TRBD1. Germline V lookup: CDR1 MDHEN, CDR2 SYDVKM. The junction had 6 bases not matched to a gene; V was cut back by 4 bases and J by 7 bases. This CDR3 is 14 amino acids long. In DNA form, the CDR3 reads TGTGCCAGCAGTTCTGGACAGGGGGTAGGGACCCAGTACTTC. Its protein product is CASSSGQGVGTQYF.